What follows are 18 T cell receptor beta chains derived from one specimen sequenced in a study of identical twins. One entry per CDR3 protein results from TCRdb running MiXCR on the 5' RACE reads. The sample has around 680,000 distinct CDR3 sequences; less than 10% are singletons. These sequences were also reported in another study, on yellow fever vaccine responses in identical twins.

Sequences were obtained from PBMCs. Receptors were obtained from a woman aged 18-29 years in good health.

This clonotype was seen repeatedly, ten times or more. The V and J genes are TRBV5-1 and TRBJ2-5; TRBD2 matches at 12 bases. With 3 bases clipped from V and 4 bases from J, the junction kept 7 bases outside the gene matches. This CDR3 contains 16 residues. In germline, CDR1 is SGHRS, CDR2 YFSETQ. The CDR3 DNA reads TGCGCCAGCAGCTCCGGACTAGCGGGGTATGGAGAGACCCAGTACTTC. It codes for CASSSGLAGYGETQYF.

The table lists this clonotype with a few counts. J is TRBJ1-1 and V is TRBV7-8; TRBD1 matches at 7 bases. The CDR3 sequence is 16 residues long. In germline, CDR1 is SGHVS, CDR2 FQNEAQ. Losses at the gene ends were 5 bases for V and 2 bases for J; bases not matched to a gene: 11. The CDR3 protein is CASSLAPPGGNTEAFF. CDR3 sequence (DNA): TGTGCCAGCAGCCTCGCCCCGCCAGGGGGAAACACTGAAGCTTTCTTT. Supplemented by reference TRBV7-8 and TRBJ1-1, the full variable domain reads GAGVSQSPRYKVAKRGQDVALRCDPISGHVSLFWYQQALGQGPEFLTYFQNEAQLDKSGLPSDRFFAERPEGSVSTLKIQRTQQEDSAVYLCASSLAPPGGNTEAFFGQGTRLTVV.

Ten or more counts support this clonotype. This chain uses TRBV14 with TRBJ2-3; D is perhaps TRBD2 (6 bases). The CDR3 extends over 15 amino acids. Trimming removed 3 bases from V and 2 bases from J, with 12 bases in between. From germline, CDR1 is SGHDN and CDR2 FVKESK. The CDR3: CASSHFPGVTDTQYF. The CDR3 nucleotides read TGTGCCAGCAGCCACTTCCCGGGAGTCACAGATACGCAGTATTTT.

This clonotype showed up just a few times. This chain connects TRBV12-3 or TRBV12-4 to TRBJ2-1, with TRBD2 identical over 12 bases. Trimming cost V 3 bases and J 9 bases; bases outside gene matches: 9. CDR3 length equals 16 residues. The CDR3 reads CASSLSLAGGNSEQFF. In DNA, the CDR3 is TGTGCCAGCAGTTTGAGCCTAGCGGGAGGGAACAGTGAGCAGTTCTTC.

The V call is TRBV7-9, the J call TRBJ1-5; D possibly corresponds to TRBD1 (6 bases). The germline V gene encodes CDR1 SEHNR and CDR2 FQNEAQ (reference sequence). V was pared by 9 bases and J by 1 base, with 7 bases between. This CDR3 contains 12 residues. CDR3 loop: CASGQSNQPQHF. For the CDR3, the DNA is TGTGCCAGTGGACAGAGCAATCAGCCCCAGCATTTT.

This clonotype has a handful of counts. The chain carries TRBV4-3 and TRBJ2-1; 7 bases are shared with TRBD2. Germline assignment: CDR1 LGHNA and CDR2 YSLEER. CDR3 size: 17 residues. V lost 0 bases and J lost 7; bases outside the gene matches: 12. The CDR3 DNA reads TGCGCCAGCAGCCAAGATGGGTTGGAGGGAGGGCGAAATGAGCAGTTCTTC. This translates into CASSQDGLEGGRNEQFF.

This clonotype was seen many times. The rearrangement joins TRBV2 to TRBJ2-2; 7 bases map to TRBD1. Trimming cost V 8 bases and J 3 bases; bases outside gene matches: 3. The germline gives CDR1 SNHLY, CDR2 FYNNEI. The CDR3 has 13 residues. CDR3 nucleotides: TGTGCCAGCGGACAGGAATACACCGGGGAGCTGTTTTTT. This gives the protein CASGQEYTGELFF.

The V call is TRBV29-1, the J call TRBJ1-2, with D unresolved. This CDR3 has 10 amino acids. V was trimmed by 5 bases and J by 2 bases, leaving 3 bases between them. Germline assignment: CDR1 SQVTM and CDR2 ANQGSEA. The CDR3 sequence is CSVPNYGYTF. In nucleotides, the CDR3 is TGCAGCGTTCCAAACTATGGCTACACCTTC. The entire variable domain, with the rest obtained from reference TRBV29-1 and TRBJ1-2, is as follows: SAVISQKPSRDICQRGTSLTIQCQVDSQVTMMFWYRQQPGQSLTLIATANQGSEATYESGFVIDKFPISRPNLTFSTLTVSNMSPEDSSIYLCSVPNYGYTFGSGTRLTVV.

This clonotype has ten or more counts. V usage is TRBV7-8 and J usage is TRBJ2-3; 8 nucleotides align to TRBD2. CDR3 size: 16 residues. Germline assignment: CDR1 SGHVS and CDR2 FQNEAQ. V gave up 5 bases and J gave up 4 bases; unmatched junction bases: 11. CDR3 in DNA: TGTGCCAGCAGCCCTCCCCTCCGGGAGGGCGCAGATACGCAGTATTTT. Translation: CASSPPLREGADTQYF.

This clonotype has a handful of counts. This chain joins TRBV5-1 and TRBJ2-1; TRBD2 aligns across 15 bases. CDR1 and CDR2 from the germline V gene are SGHRS and YFSETQ. Trimming took 4 bases from V and 6 from J; bases not matched to a gene: 5. The CDR3 extends over 16 amino acids. The CDR3 DNA reads TGCGCCAGCAGCCGCGGACTAGCGGGAGGGGTCAATGAGCAGTTCTTC. Encoded protein: CASSRGLAGGVNEQFF.

This chain links TRBV3-1 with TRBJ2-5; D is unclear. Germline V lookup: CDR1 LGHDT, CDR2 YNNKEL (reference sequence). The V end lost 0 bases, the J end lost 2 bases, and 10 bases lay between the germline ends. This CDR3 is 15 amino acids long. The CDR3 here is CASSQDVDGQETQYF. In DNA form, the CDR3 reads TGTGCCAGCAGCCAAGACGTGGACGGTCAAGAGACCCAGTACTTC.

This clonotype has just a few counts. This chain uses TRBV7-2 with TRBJ2-5; possibly TRBD2 for D (5 bases). The germline gives CDR1 SGHTA, CDR2 FQGNSA. With 1 base removed from V and 7 bases from J, the gap between germline ends came to 10 bases. CDR3 length equals 13 residues. For the CDR3, the DNA is TGTGCCAGCAGCTTAGGGGAGTACGGGACCCAGTACTTC. Its translation is CASSLGEYGTQYF.

The chain combines TRBV28 with TRBJ2-7; 8 nucleotides agree with TRBD1. In germline, CDR1 is MDHEN, CDR2 SYDVKM. CDR3 length equals 20 residues. The V segment lost 5 bases and the J segment 3 bases; nucleotides outside the gene matches: 24. CDR3 coding DNA: TGTGCCAGCAGTCCAAACGGATTGGACAGGGAGGTAGTTAGGAACTACGAGCAGTACTTC. It encodes CASSPNGLDREVVRNYEQYF. Combining the CDR3 with reference TRBV28 and TRBJ2-7 gives the whole variable domain DVKVTQSSRYLVKRTGEKVFLECVQDMDHENMFWYRQDPGLGLRLIYFSYDVKMKEKGDIPEGYSVSREKKERFSLILESASTNQTSMYLCASSPNGLDREVVRNYEQYFGPGTRLTVT.

The sample holds many counts of this clonotype. This CDR3 reads CASSQGMGTVNTGELFF. Written as DNA, the CDR3 is TGTGCCAGCAGCCAAGGAATGGGAACAGTCAACACCGGGGAGCTGTTTTTT. J is TRBJ2-2 and V is TRBV4-2; no firm D call. Germline loops: CDR1 LGHNA, CDR2 YNFKEQ. The CDR3 is made up of 17 amino acids. V lost 1 base and J lost 2, with 14 bases in between.

The J gene is TRBJ2-1, the V gene TRBV12-3 or TRBV12-4; TRBD2 might be the D (5 bases). Between the trimmed V and J ends, which lost 2 bases and 12 bases, there was a span of 11 bases. This CDR3 is built from 12 residues. CDR3 sequence (DNA): TGTGCCAGCAGTTTACCAAGCGGCCCGCAGTTCTTC. Translating it yields CASSLPSGPQFF.

In regard to this clonotype: At one boundary the junction diverges from the germline segment, which might be a read error. The gene calls are TRBV7-9 and TRBJ1-4; 7 positions agree with TRBD1. The CDR3 totals 15 residues. CDR1 and CDR2 (germline): SEHNR, FQNEAQ (reference sequence). For the CDR3, the DNA is TGTGCCGGCAGCTTAGAGAAGGGGGCGAGTGAAAAACTGTTTTTT. Protein product: CAGSLEKGASEKLFF.

This clonotype was detected a few times. The rearrangement links TRBV15 to TRBJ1-2, with D unclear. CDR1 LNHNV and CDR2 YYDKDF come from the germline V gene (reference sequence). There are 16 residues in the CDR3. Trimming cost V 0 bases and J 7 bases, with 18 bases left between them. The CDR3 DNA reads TGTGCCACCAGCAGAGATCTCTCGGCCGGGTCGAGTGGCTACACCTTC. Translation gives CATSRDLSAGSSGYTF.

This clonotype has a handful of counts. This chain joins TRBV15 and TRBJ2-2, with 7 bases fitting TRBD1. V lost 5 bases, J lost 1 base, and 4 bases stayed unmatched. In germline, CDR1 is LNHNV, CDR2 YYDKDF (reference sequence). The CDR3 contains 15 residues. As DNA, the CDR3 is TGTGCCACCAGCGGACAGGCCTTGAACACCGGGGAGCTGTTTTTT. As protein: CATSGQALNTGELFF.